This T cell receptor (beta chain) originates from a study of cytomegalovirus exposure and HLA in healthy donors (dated by TCRdb to 2016 to 2017). Looking at the study overall: An earlier analysis of a few hundred of the donors reported about 300 Gb of sequence data and 95 million to 130 million unique TCR beta sequences obtained from roughly 170 million T cells. An early release covering about 600 HLA-typed donors comprised approximately 290 gigabases of sequencing data and approximately 80 million unique TCR sequences. The genetic ancestry cluster associated with self-reported Caucasian donors included about 81% of the roughly 400 genotyped donors. The study aimed to test whether cataloging public T cell receptors could reveal signatures of past pathogen exposure. The study used immunosequencing to profile the T cell repertoires of under 700 subjects and linked those repertoires to cytomegalovirus serostatus. A separate validation cohort of 100 to 150 different subjects was used in addition to the roughly 670-subject first cohort. High-throughput TCR immunosequencing, statistical association of individual TCRs with disease status, and machine learning were combined to predict cytomegalovirus infection status. In a later analysis, previously published TCR beta repertoires from 666 donors were re-analyzed and high-resolution HLA genotyping was added so that TCR occurrence patterns could be studied. In the later analysis, no new phenotypic data were used to find candidate immune exposures; instead, reliance was placed on TCR beta sequences and their occurrence across donors. To decide whether each TCR beta V gene segment behaved as functional or pseudogenic, an earlier analysis of some 580 of the donors relied on high-throughput TCR beta sequencing. Donor age, sex, ethnicity and CMV serostatus were compiled alongside the repertoire data. A later genetic analysis used genome-wide SNP genotypes for about 60% of the roughly 670 donors, treating that subset as a discovery cohort. All discovery cohort repertoires had been generated on a single sequencing platform. HLA typing covered class I and class II loci at four-digit resolution. The number of typed donors differed by locus: about 620-640 for A, B, C, DRB1 and DQB1; 500 to 550 for DQA1; approximately 600 for DPA1; and some 470 for DPB1. Four to six DR-DQ haplotypes were handled as single units for association and clustering, since linkage in the cohort was strong. Across approximately 400 genotyped donors of the cohort, an average of about 220,000 unique TCR beta nucleotide sequences per donor were sequenced, and around 19% of those sequences were non-productive. The study at large found these results: Presence/absence analyses assumed roughly uniform sequencing depth across donors, an assumption that may not hold. The earlier analysis of some 560 of the donors excluded 15 to 20 rarely observed V segments, including chromosome 9 orphons, because counts were too low. A further reported finding was that TCR beta sequences accurately predicted the HLA-A and HLA-B alleles for most subjects in the first cohort. In a later analysis, HLA-associated TCR beta chains were found to be more clonally expanded and to have lower generation probabilities than equally common non-associated chains. The authors suggested that the approach could potentially be generalized to other disease states and immunological phenotypes. According to a later analysis, most CMV-associated TCR beta chains appeared to be HLA-restricted, and the HLA associations seemed to be driven largely by CMV exposure. In a later genetic analysis, a missense DCLRE1C variant was associated with V-gene and J-gene trimming of TCR beta chains, and the association was replicated in an independent cohort. Most TCR sequences were observed very rarely across donors, whereas some public TCRs were present in many individuals. Correlated functional status among segregating V segments might be attributable to linkage disequilibrium, but an unknown experimental factor could not be ruled out. In a later analysis, TCR association rates were found to vary across HLA loci, with the most associated TCRs seen for DRB1 alleles and the fewest for HLA-C alleles. This cohort had only TCR beta chains sequenced, and the lack of alpha or paired-chain data limited which features could be detected. Immune exposure information for the cohort was limited to CMV serostatus. An earlier analysis of approximately 540 of the donors showed that most TCR beta V segments appeared in productive rearrangements either about 87% or about 30% of the time, which broadly matched IMGT annotations. The study listed around 160 TCR beta chains as associated with cytomegalovirus. A cluster of highly shared sequence variants was judged likely to be a technical artifact of the sequencing pipeline. In vitro tests confirmed that a few of the cytomegalovirus-associated TCR beta chains recognize cytomegalovirus antigens. Because the 87-base-pair reads could not distinguish some IMGT-functional V segments, including TRBV6-2 and TRBV6-3, those segments were excluded. The classifier was reported to diagnose cytomegalovirus status with high specificity and sensitivity in both the original cohort and the validation cohort. According to a later analysis, parvovirus B19, influenza, CMV and Epstein-Barr virus appeared linked to several top co-occurrence clusters. Specific HLA alleles were associated with about 17,000 TCR beta sequences at a false discovery rate of 0.05 in a later analysis. HLA typing was unavailable for some donors at each locus, so association tests used only the typed subset. A later genetic analysis reported fewer N-insertions in productive TCRs among donors in an Asian-associated ancestry cluster than the roughly 700-donor mean. Assigning TCR associations to individual alleles was difficult when HLA alleles, especially DR and DQ, strongly co-occurred.

The cohort was made up of approximately 670 healthy bone marrow donors. At the time of sampling, all cohort members were nominally healthy, though unrecorded immune exposures were likely present. The donor was CMV seropositive and belonged to the group of 250 to 300 seropositive cohort members. A peripheral blood sample was collected from each donor, and TCR beta sequencing was performed on peripheral blood mononuclear cells. Genomic DNA extraction from the blood cell samples was performed with the Qiagen DNeasy Blood Extraction Kit. Receptors were amplified or captured by the immunoSEQ multiplex PCR assay. A mixture of 60 forward primers for TCR Vbeta segments and 13 reverse primers for TCR Jbeta segments was used in the multiplex PCR. The CDR3 region of rearranged TCR beta genes was amplified from genomic DNA by a multiplex PCR assay. Amplified TCR beta libraries were sequenced as 87-base-pair reads on the Illumina HiSeq System. In the source study's methods: A later analysis counted approximately 76 million unique TCR beta chains across the 550 to 750 repertoires, and 9.5 million to 11 million of these chains were shared by at least two donors. Raw reads were error-corrected and collapsed into unique sequences by a nearest-neighbor algorithm in which closely related sequences were merged to remove PCR and sequencing errors. To assign V, D and J gene segments, CDR3 sequences were aligned to IMGT reference sequences. For a sequence to be retained, at least a six-nucleotide match to both a V gene segment and a J gene segment was required. A rearrangement counted as productive if the CDR3 had no stop codons and remained in frame with V and J, and every other rearrangement counted as non-productive. Following IMGT convention, CDR3 was defined as the stretch from the second conserved V-encoded cysteine up to the conserved J-encoded phenylalanine. Sequences without an unambiguous match to a single V gene segment were excluded from the earlier analysis of a few hundred of the donors. In an earlier analysis of several hundred of the donors, a V segment was called functional when productive rearrangements were above 56.7%, and segregating when the standard deviation between donors exceeded 5%. A statistical classification framework was developed to diagnose cytomegalovirus status using the catalog of TCR beta chain sequences. In a later analysis, TCR nucleotide sequences were compared against IMGT/GENE-DB human TR gene sequences so that V and J genes could be assigned. In a later analysis, CDR3 sequences and most-parsimonious VDJ recombination scenarios were assigned using the TCRdist pipeline. In a later analysis, each TCR beta chain was defined by its CDR3 amino acid sequence together with its V-gene family, and reads without a unique V-gene family were excluded. To address suspected cross-contamination and a sequencing artifact, a later analysis removed roughly 640 highly shared, low-generation-probability nucleotide sequences. A later analysis calculated a clonal expansion index for each public chain from normalized within-repertoire ranks of inferred template counts. Generation probabilities in a later analysis came from a VDJ recombination model fitted to out-of-frame rearrangements, and those results were checked against IGoR. In a later analysis, TCR-TCR, TCR-HLA and TCR-CMV co-occurrence was scored with hypergeometric tests, and a repertoire-size bias correction was applied to TCR pairs. In a later analysis, false discovery rates were estimated by permuting HLA or CMV assignments 20 times. A later analysis grouped co-occurring TCRs with DBSCAN, adding TCRdist sequence similarity when clustering within HLA-allele-positive subsets. Co-occurrence clustering excluded repertoires with fewer than 30,000 or more than 120,000 public chains, plus five with anomalous nucleotide sharing. As stored in TCRdb, this immuneACCESS dataset retains in-frame rearrangements with V and J assigned. A fraction of the clones does not appear; measured against another copy, unresolved V genes explain less than half of the discrepancy, and the remainder lacks a known reason. D and trimming were read from the DNA, whereas the V and J calls and clone size are those reported in that table. The sample has 100,000 to 150,000 clones on record, around 78% of them singletons. 20% of the sample is in the top ten clones.

CDR1 and CDR2 are read off the germline V gene (reference sequence) as GTSNPN and SVGIG. The CDR3 goes from the cysteine to the phenylalanine over 16 residues. Of all the DNA, just the CDR3 is kept, 48 bases in frame from base 1. Trimming leaves V shorter by 1 base and J shorter by 2 bases, with the junction holding 8 bases beyond the gene matches. In the case of this clone: The antigen it binds to is not known. Nothing much larger sits one base from this clone, and base qualities are not available.

The sequenced material came from PBMCs. This sequence uses TRBV30 and TRBJ1-3; the junction holds 7 bases that match TRBD1. The TCR sequence derives from a man younger than 30 in good health and CMV-seropositive. The CDR3 region has the sequence CAWSDGRQGTGNTIYF. The nucleotide sequence is TGTGCCTGGAGTGACGGAAGACAGGGAACTGGAAACACCATATATTTT.